This T cell receptor beta chain was obtained from a study of long-term antiretroviral therapy in people with HIV. This clone came up a few times. A v3.0 immunoSEQ assay was performed at survey level. TCRdb's table, derived via immunoSEQ multiplex PCR, lists solely in-frame clones and lacks some. The sample consists of about 12,000 clones, 82% of them appearing once. The clonotype comes from a man aged 45-65 years with HIV. The sample in question was unsorted PBMCs, obtained just over 8 years after starting antiretroviral therapy.

CDR3 bases: TGTGCCAGCAGCTTAGCTGGGGACCTCAATCAGCCCCAGCATTTT. Protein: CASSLAGDLNQPQHF. The V gene is TRBV7-9, the J gene TRBJ1-5; D is possibly TRBD1 (5 bases). The CDR3 runs to 15 residues. Germline values: CDR1 SEHNR, CDR2 FQNEAQ (reference sequence). Trimming stripped 0 bases from V and 3 bases from J, with 9 bases between.